The rows below give T cell receptor beta chains drawn from one sample of a study of cytomegalovirus exposure and HLA in healthy donors. The assay was immunoSEQ multiplex PCR, and TCRdb's table has in-frame clones only and misses some. The sample lists approximately 140,000 clones; 79% were seen once. The sequencing input was PBMCs. The receptors originated from a female donor in good health and CMV-seronegative. Both conserved end residues are part of each CDR3. The D gene is left open where the match is weak.

TRBD2	TRBJ2-5	TRBV5-1	CASSLTSGQETQYF
-	TRBJ1-2	TRBV10-2	CASSESGAPGVANYGYTF
TRBD2	TRBJ2-7	TRBV5-1	CASSLAASGGPGEQYF
-	TRBJ2-7	TRBV18	CASSPEVATSPYEQYF
TRBD1	TRBJ1-2	TRBV9	CASSVASTGRYGYTF
TRBD2	TRBJ2-5	TRBV6-4	CASSELAGGETQYF
-	TRBJ2-3	TRBV27	CASSFMAGSDTQYF
TRBD2	TRBJ2-3	TRBV29-1	CSVGLAGYTDTQYF
TRBD1	TRBJ2-5	TRBV5-1	CASSTGTGNQETQYF
TRBD1	TRBJ1-1	TRBV11-3	CASSKRTGLNTEAFF